This TCR beta chain is drawn from a study of cytotoxic CD8 clonotypes in ibrutinib-treated CLL. The wider study: An average of around 250,000 productive templates and 94,082 productive rearrangements was obtained per sample.

Study-wide results and caveats: The public clonotypes identified were infrequent and showed contraction or stability on treatment.

This table comes from immunoSEQ multiplex PCR, and its TCRdb copy is limited to in-frame clones, with some not included. The sample has about 97,000 clones, about 72% seen once; the top ten hold 25% to 35%. Turning to this clone: What it binds is unknown.

The sequencing here drew on PBMCs, taken after 12 months of ibrutinib treatment. This clonotype was sampled from a human donor with chronic lymphocytic leukemia.

The CDR3 reads CASSEPGTAKTEAFF. In DNA, the CDR3 is TGTGCCAGCAGTGAGCCCGGGACAGCGAAAACTGAAGCTTTCTTT. V usage is TRBV6-1 and J usage is TRBJ1-1; 7 positions agree with TRBD1. The CDR3 runs 15 residues. From germline, CDR1 is MNHNS and CDR2 SASEGT. The junction had 9 bases not matched to a gene; V was cut back by 3 bases and J by 5 bases.